Presented here are 26 T cell receptor beta chains from one specimen sequenced in a study of cytomegalovirus exposure and HLA in healthy donors. It was with 60 Vbeta and 13 Jbeta primers that the PCR ran. The assay was immunoSEQ multiplex PCR, and TCRdb's table has in-frame clones only and misses some. This table has around 100,000 clones, 74% appearing once. Sequencing input: PBMCs. Source of these receptors: a man aged 45-65 years in good health and CMV-seropositive.

The V gene is TRBV15, the J gene TRBJ2-3, with D maybe TRBD1 (5 bases). This CDR3 is 15 amino acids long. With 4 bases removed from V and 4 bases from J, the gap between germline ends came to 15 bases. Germline V gives CDR1 LNHNV, CDR2 YYDKDF (reference sequence). DNA for the CDR3: TGTGCCACCAGCACCAGGGTGGGGAAAGCAGATACGCAGTATTTT. Amino acid sequence: CATSTRVGKADTQYF. Full variable domain (rest looked up from reference TRBV15 and TRBJ2-3): DAMVIQNPRYQVTQFGKPVTLSCSQTLNHNVMYWYQQKSSQAPKLLFHYYDKDFNNEADTPDNFQSRRPNTSFCFLDIRSPGLGDTAMYLCATSTRVGKADTQYFGPGTRLTVL.

The V and J genes are TRBV29-1 and TRBJ2-6; 10 bases map to TRBD1. Germline CDR1 reads SQVTM; CDR2 reads ANQGSEA. The CDR3 is 16 residues long. J was trimmed by 2 bases and V by 6 bases; bases with no gene match: 7. CDR3 sequence: CSVGGTGAAGANVLTF. The CDR3 DNA follows: TGCAGCGTGGGGGGGACAGGGGCAGCTGGGGCCAACGTCCTGACTTTC.

This chain joins TRBV7-9 and TRBJ2-7; TRBD1 might be the D (5 bases). V was clipped by 5 bases and J by 3 bases, with 20 bases between them. CDR3 length: 16 amino acids. The germline V gene encodes CDR1 SEHNR and CDR2 FQNEAQ (reference sequence). CDR3 in DNA: TGTGCCAGCAGCCCCGACCAAGGACATTACTACTACGAGCAGTACTTC. Translating gives CASSPDQGHYYYEQYF.

The genes are TRBV10-3 and TRBJ1-1; 9 bases align to TRBD1. Germline assignment: CDR1 ENHRY and CDR2 SYGVKD. J lost 5 bases, V lost 0 bases, and 4 bases had no gene match. This CDR3 contains 15 residues. The CDR3 here is CAISESTGGSTEAFF. The CDR3 nucleotides are TGTGCCATCAGTGAGTCGACAGGGGGGTCGACTGAAGCTTTCTTT.

The chain couples TRBV9 to TRBJ1-1, with a possible D match to TRBD1 (6 bases). The CDR3 covers 15 residues. With 0 bases removed from V and 11 bases from J, the gap between germline ends came to 20 bases. The germline V gene encodes CDR1 SGDLS and CDR2 YYNGEE. The CDR3 spells CASSVGAFLGQRAFF. CDR3 sequence (DNA): TGTGCCAGCAGCGTAGGGGCCTTTCTCGGACAGAGGGCTTTCTTT. The variable domain in full, with the rest retrieved from reference TRBV9 and TRBJ1-1, is DSGVTQTPKHLITATGQRVTLRCSPRSGDLSVYWYQQSLDQGLQFLIQYYNGEERAKGNILERFSAQQFPDLHSELNLSSLELGDSALYFCASSVGAFLGQRAFFGQGTRLTVV.

The J gene is TRBJ2-5, the V gene TRBV9; D unclear. The CDR3 has 13 residues. Trimming removed 3 bases at V and 5 bases at J, with 11 bases between. Germline V gives CDR1 SGDLS, CDR2 YYNGEE. CDR3: CASSAGRLETQYF. DNA for the CDR3: TGTGCCAGCAGCGCCGGTCGACTGGAGACCCAGTACTTC.

The CDR3 protein is CASSSATSGGTDTQYF. The CDR3 nucleotides read TGCGCCAGCAGCTCCGCAACTAGCGGGGGCACAGATACGCAGTATTTT. This rearrangement joins TRBV5-1 to TRBJ2-3; 10 positions match TRBD2. Looked up from germline, CDR1 is SGHRS and CDR2 is YFSETQ. The V gene end was trimmed by 3 bases and the J gene end by 1 base; junction bases not matched to a gene: 5. This CDR3 comprises 16 residues.

V is TRBV6-1 and J is TRBJ1-2; 8 nucleotides align to TRBD1. This CDR3 comprises 14 residues. Germline V gene data show CDR1 as MNHNS and CDR2 as SASEGT. V lost 10 bases and J lost 3; bases outside the gene matches: 10. The CDR3 loop is CATQGGQVYYGYTF. Here the CDR3 DNA reads TGTGCCACCCAGGGGGGACAGGTTTACTATGGCTACACCTTC.

On this clone: Other DNA sequences of this sample code for an identical CDR3. V gene TRBV6-6 combines with J gene TRBJ1-5; 9 bases agree with TRBD1. The germline CDR1 and CDR2 sequences are MNHNY and SVGAGI (reference sequence). The V and J ends lost 2 bases and 7 bases, in that order; junction bases with no gene match: 6. The CDR3 totals 15 residues. The DNA of the CDR3 is TGTGCCAGCAGTTACAGGACAGGGGAGAGGCAGCCCCAGCATTTT. Amino acid sequence: CASSYRTGERQPQHF.

The chain couples TRBV18 to TRBJ2-3; D is ambiguous. The V gene's germline CDR1 is KGHSH and CDR2 LQKENI. V dropped 2 bases and J dropped 2 bases, with 8 bases sitting between them. The length of the CDR3 is 14 residues. The CDR3 sequence is CASSPNRSTDTQYF. The CDR3 DNA reads as TGTGCCAGCTCACCAAACAGATCCACAGATACGCAGTATTTT.

Concerning this clone: A junction boundary mismatches the germline segment, possibly from a read error. The rearrangement uses TRBV2 and TRBJ2-4, with 9 nucleotides matching TRBD2. The germline V gene has CDR1 SNHLY and CDR2 FYNNEI. CDR3 length: 15 residues. The CDR3 DNA is TGTGCCAGCAGTGCCGGGGGACTAGCCAAAAACAGTCAGTACTTC. Its translation: CASSAGGLAKNSQYF.

The chain uses TRBV7-6 and TRBJ2-7; D might be TRBD1 (6 bases). The CDR3 is 13 amino acids. V was shortened by 3 bases and J by 2 bases, with 8 bases between the two germline ends. Germline CDR1 reads SGHVS; CDR2 reads FNYEAQ. CDR3 sequence: CASSLDSTYEQYF. The CDR3 nucleotides are TGTGCCAGCAGCTTGGACAGCACCTACGAGCAGTACTTC.

V gene TRBV4-1 combines with J gene TRBJ2-7, with D maybe TRBD2 (5 bases). Trimming took off 4 bases at V and 6 bases at J, with 13 bases between the two ends. The CDR3 is 13 residues long. Germline loops: CDR1 MGHRA, CDR2 YSYEKL. The CDR3 DNA sequence: TGCGCCAGCAGCCGAATTACGGGAAGCGAGCAGTACTTC. Protein: CASSRITGSEQYF.

This clone has more than one count but fewer than ten. The V gene is TRBV5-1, the J gene TRBJ2-1, with TRBD2 identical over 14 bases. The V gene end was trimmed by 3 bases and the J gene end by 0 bases; junction bases not matched to a gene: 8. Germline-derived CDR1 and CDR2 are SGHRS and YFSETQ. The CDR3 spans 19 residues. The CDR3 nucleotides are TGCGCCAGCAGCTCCTGGACTAGCGGGAGGCTTAGCTCCTACAATGAGCAGTTCTTC. As protein: CASSSWTSGRLSSYNEQFF.

The chain is built from TRBV4-1 and TRBJ1-2, with D tentatively TRBD1 (6 bases). With 3 bases removed from V and 0 bases from J, the gap between germline ends came to 14 bases. The CDR3 is made up of 16 amino acids. Germline loops: CDR1 MGHRA, CDR2 YSYEKL. CDR3: CASSHGQTLTNYGYTF. The CDR3 nucleotides are TGCGCCAGCAGCCATGGACAGACATTGACTAACTATGGCTACACCTTC.

This sequence joins TRBV4-1 and TRBJ2-2; 10 bases match TRBD2. This CDR3 contains 18 residues. V shed 1 base and J 2 bases; nucleotides not matched to a gene: 7. Germline CDR1 reads MGHRA; CDR2 reads YSYEKL. For the CDR3, the DNA is TGCGCCAGCAGCCAAGGAATGCTAGCGGGAGTAAACACCGGGGAGCTGTTTTTT. It specifies CASSQGMLAGVNTGELFF.

The chain carries TRBV9 and TRBJ2-7, with 9 nucleotides matching TRBD2. Germline CDR1 reads SGDLS; CDR2 reads YYNGEE. The V gene end was trimmed by 7 bases and the J gene end by 7 bases; junction bases not matched to a gene: 9. This CDR3 contains 13 residues. In DNA, the CDR3 is TGTGCCAGCGCCGGGACTAGCAGTGGGGAGCAGTACTTC. This codes for CASAGTSSGEQYF.

This chain links TRBV6-5 with TRBJ2-7, with 9 bases that match TRBD1. The germline V gene encodes CDR1 MNHEY and CDR2 SVGAGI. V shed 6 bases and J 0 bases; nucleotides not matched to a gene: 6. The CDR3 has 15 amino acids. Here the CDR3 reads CASRDPGQGSYEQYF. DNA for the CDR3: TGTGCCAGCAGAGATCCGGGACAGGGCTCCTACGAGCAGTACTTC.

The chain couples TRBV6-1 to TRBJ1-2; 9 bases map to TRBD1. This CDR3 spans 16 amino acids. The germline gives CDR1 MNHNS, CDR2 SASEGT. The trim removed 2 bases at V and 1 base at J, leaving 5 bases unmatched. CDR3 loop: CASSERTGEVNYGYTF. CDR3 sequence (DNA): TGTGCCAGCAGTGAAAGGACAGGGGAGGTTAACTATGGCTACACCTTC.

Here the CDR3 DNA reads TGTGCCAGCAGCCCGGGAGGATTCGGTGCTAACTATGGCTACACCTTC. It specifies CASSPGGFGANYGYTF. The chain recombines TRBV5-5 with TRBJ1-2; no clear D. V dropped 4 bases and J dropped 0 bases, with 16 bases sitting between them. This CDR3 region has 16 residues. Looked up from germline, CDR1 is SGHKS and CDR2 is YYEKEE (reference sequence).

The gene calls are TRBV7-2 and TRBJ1-3, with D hard to call. V was shortened by 2 bases and J by 2 bases, with 13 bases between the two germline ends. This CDR3 spans 16 amino acids. Germline CDR1 and CDR2: SGHTA and FQGNSA. Here the CDR3 reads CASSLSATPPGNTIYF. The CDR3 DNA reads as TGTGCCAGCAGCTTAAGCGCAACACCCCCTGGAAACACCATATATTTT.

The V and J genes are TRBV5-6 and TRBJ2-1; TRBD2 might be the D (6 bases). The CDR3 contains 15 residues. The V and J ends lost 4 bases and 5 bases respectively, with 16 bases between them. Germline-derived CDR1 and CDR2 are SGHDT and YYEEEE. The CDR3 spells CASSALRRDDNEQFF. The CDR3 DNA reads TGTGCCAGCAGCGCGTTACGGCGGGATGACAATGAGCAGTTCTTC.

This rearrangement joins TRBV30 to TRBJ2-3, with a possible D match to TRBD2 (6 bases). The germline V gene has CDR1 GTSNPN and CDR2 SVGIG (reference sequence). Trimming removed 1 base at V and 2 bases at J, with 13 bases between. This CDR3 is 15 amino acids long. The CDR3 sequence is CAWSARGRNTDTQYF. CDR3 bases: TGTGCCTGGAGTGCTCGGGGGAGGAACACAGATACGCAGTATTTT.

The chain uses TRBV23-1 and TRBJ1-3; D may be TRBD1 (5 bases). TRBV23-1 is sorted into the ORF group, with uncertain function. Trimming took off 6 bases at V and 0 bases at J, with 15 bases between the two ends. The CDR3 covers 16 residues. The CDR3 bases are TGCGCCAGCAGCCCGACCCGGGGGGGCTCTGGAAACACCATATATTTT. Amino acid sequence: CASSPTRGGSGNTIYF.

This rearrangement joins TRBV9 to TRBJ1-3, with 7 nucleotides matching TRBD1. J was trimmed by 0 bases and V by 2 bases; bases with no gene match: 5. The CDR3 contains 16 residues. CDR1 is SGDLS and CDR2 is YYNGEE in the germline V gene. CDR3 residues: CASSVRDRLSGNTIYF. Here the CDR3 DNA reads TGTGCCAGCAGCGTGAGGGACAGACTCTCTGGAAACACCATATATTTT.

This chain links TRBV2 with TRBJ1-5; TRBD1 matches at 7 bases. V lost 6 bases and J lost 1; bases outside the gene matches: 6. The germline gives CDR1 SNHLY, CDR2 FYNNEI. The CDR3 consists of 15 residues. The CDR3 loop is CASSGDRASNQPQHF. CDR3 sequence (DNA): TGTGCCAGCAGCGGTGACAGGGCCAGCAATCAGCCCCAGCATTTT.